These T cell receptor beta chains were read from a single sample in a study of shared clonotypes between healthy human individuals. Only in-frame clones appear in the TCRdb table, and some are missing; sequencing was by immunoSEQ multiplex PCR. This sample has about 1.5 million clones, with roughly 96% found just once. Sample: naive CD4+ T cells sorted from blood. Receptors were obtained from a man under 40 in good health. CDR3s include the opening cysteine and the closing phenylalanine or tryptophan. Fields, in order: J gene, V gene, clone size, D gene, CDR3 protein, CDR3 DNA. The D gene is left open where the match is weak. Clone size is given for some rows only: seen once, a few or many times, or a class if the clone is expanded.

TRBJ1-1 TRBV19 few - CATRDPGWKAFF TGTGCCACTAGGGACCCCGGGTGGAAAGCTTTCTTT
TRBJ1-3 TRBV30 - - CAWSRTTGNTIYF TGTGCCTGGAGCCGTACCACAGGAAACACCATATATTTT
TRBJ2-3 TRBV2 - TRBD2 CANRASGGTDTQYF TGTGCCAACCGGGCTAGCGGGGGCACAGATACGCAGTATTTT
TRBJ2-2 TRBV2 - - CASSESTGELFF TGTGCCAGCAGTGAAAGCACCGGGGAGCTGTTTTTT
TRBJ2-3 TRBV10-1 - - CASSSRATDTQYF TGCGCCAGCAGCTCCCGGGCCACAGATACGCAGTATTTT
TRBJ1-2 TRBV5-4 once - CASSSPNLGGYTF TGTGCCAGCAGCTCCCCCAACTTGGGGGGCTACACCTTC
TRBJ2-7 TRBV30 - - CAFCTGTPGDEQYF TGTGCCTTTTGCACCGGGACACCGGGCGACGAGCAGTACTTC
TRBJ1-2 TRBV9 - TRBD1 CASSVQGDYGYTF TGTGCCAGCAGCGTACAGGGGGACTATGGCTACACCTTC
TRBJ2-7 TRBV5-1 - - CASSFGATTYEQYF TGCGCCAGCAGCTTCGGAGCTACAACCTACGAGCAGTACTTC
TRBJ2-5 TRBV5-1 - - CASSLHRPTGHETQYF TGCGCCAGCAGCTTGCACAGGCCCACAGGGCATGAGACCCAGTACTTC
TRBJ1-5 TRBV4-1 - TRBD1 CASSAGQGGNQPQHF TGCGCCAGCAGCGCCGGACAGGGGGGCAATCAGCCCCAGCATTTT
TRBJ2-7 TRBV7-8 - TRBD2 CASSTPRTSGYGRPSYEQYF TGTGCCAGCAGCACCCCGCGGACTAGCGGTTATGGGCGGCCCTCCTACGAGCAGTACTTC
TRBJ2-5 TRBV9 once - CASSVEETQYF TGTGCCAGCAGCGTAGAGGAAACCCAGTACTTC
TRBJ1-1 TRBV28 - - CASSFEPLNTEAFF TGTGCCAGCAGTTTTGAGCCTCTGAACACTGAAGCTTTCTTT
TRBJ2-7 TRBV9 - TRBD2 CASSASGRINEQYF TGTGCCAGCAGCGCAAGCGGGAGGATCAACGAGCAGTACTTC
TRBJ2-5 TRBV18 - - CASSNYRGGGEETQYF TGTGCCAGCTCCAATTACAGGGGCGGGGGTGAAGAGACCCAGTACTTC
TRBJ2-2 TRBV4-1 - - CASSREGGLNTGELFF TGCGCCAGCAGCCGAGAGGGGGGCCTCAACACCGGGGAGCTGTTTTTT
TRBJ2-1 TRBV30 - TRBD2 CAWSVRLAGGDEQFF TGTGCCTGGAGTGTAAGGCTAGCGGGTGGCGATGAGCAGTTCTTC
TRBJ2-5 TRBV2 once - CASSAELVQETQYF TGTGCCAGCAGTGCCGAGTTAGTCCAAGAGACCCAGTACTTC
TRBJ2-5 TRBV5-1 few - CASTVDAETQYF TGCGCCAGCACCGTCGATGCCGAGACCCAGTACTTC
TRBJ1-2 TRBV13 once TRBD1 CASSLGLGQGIGYTF TGTGCCAGCAGCTTAGGCCTGGGACAGGGTATCGGCTACACCTTC
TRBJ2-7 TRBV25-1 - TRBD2 CASSEGGSFSYEQYF TGTGCCAGCAGTGAAGGCGGGAGTTTTAGCTACGAGCAGTACTTC
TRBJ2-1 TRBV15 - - CATSRDLLTAYNEQFF TGTGCCACCAGCAGAGATCTGTTGACAGCCTACAATGAGCAGTTCTTC
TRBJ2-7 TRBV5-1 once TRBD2 CASSFGTSTYEQYF TGCGCCAGCAGCTTCGGGACTAGCACCTACGAGCAGTACTTC
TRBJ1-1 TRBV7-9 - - CASTLNMNTEAFF TGTGCCAGCACTCTAAATATGAACACTGAAGCTTTCTTT
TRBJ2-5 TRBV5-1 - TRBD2 CASSWGTSEETQYF TGCGCCAGCAGCTGGGGGACTAGCGAGGAGACCCAGTACTTC
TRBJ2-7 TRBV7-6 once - CASSLAPGSRSYEQYF TGTGCCAGCAGCTTAGCACCAGGAAGTCGCTCCTACGAGCAGTACTTC
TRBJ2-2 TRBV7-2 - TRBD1 CASSPSVPGQGASGELFF TGTGCCAGCAGCCCTTCCGTACCGGGACAGGGGGCTTCCGGGGAGCTGTTTTTT
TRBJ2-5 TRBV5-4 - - CASSSTGLPGTQYF TGTGCCAGCAGCAGTACGGGACTCCCAGGGACCCAGTACTTC
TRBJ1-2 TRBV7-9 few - CASSKGTDYGYTF TGTGCCAGCAGCAAGGGGACGGACTATGGCTACACCTTC
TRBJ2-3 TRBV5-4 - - CASSLAVKGAEGTQYF TGTGCCAGCAGCTTGGCGGTGAAGGGGGCGGAGGGTACGCAGTATTTT
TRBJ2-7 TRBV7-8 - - CASSLGAGSNYEQYF TGTGCCAGCAGCTTAGGGGCAGGCTCCAACTACGAGCAGTACTTC
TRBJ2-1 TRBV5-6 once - CASSLVQGRNEQFF TGTGCCAGCAGCTTGGTGCAGGGGCGGAATGAGCAGTTCTTC
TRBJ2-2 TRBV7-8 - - CASSAFRGTTNANTGELFF TGTGCCAGCAGCGCATTCCGGGGGACAACGAATGCGAACACCGGGGAGCTGTTTTTT
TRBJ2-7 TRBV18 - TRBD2 CASSPEAGGPYEQYF TGTGCCAGCTCACCAGAAGCGGGAGGCCCCTACGAGCAGTACTTC
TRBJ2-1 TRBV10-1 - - CASSGGLGEQFF TGCGCCAGCAGCGGAGGTCTGGGTGAGCAGTTCTTC
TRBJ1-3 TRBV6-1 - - CASVSSGNTIYF TGTGCCAGCGTTAGCTCTGGAAACACCATATATTTT
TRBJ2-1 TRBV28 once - CASSFRAPNEQFF TGTGCCAGCAGTTTTAGGGCCCCCAATGAGCAGTTCTTC
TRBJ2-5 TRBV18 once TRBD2 CASSPSSGSPQETQYF TGTGCCAGCTCACCATCTAGCGGGAGCCCCCAAGAGACCCAGTACTTC
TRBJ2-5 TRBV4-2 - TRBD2 CASSLGTSGSGGPQETQYF TGTGCCAGCAGCCTGGGGACTAGCGGGAGCGGGGGGCCACAAGAGACCCAGTACTTC
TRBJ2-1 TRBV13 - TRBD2 CASSLGLLADTYNEQFF TGTGCCAGCAGCTTAGGCCTACTAGCGGACACCTACAATGAGCAGTTCTTC
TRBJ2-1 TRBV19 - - CASSINPGVMNNEQFF TGTGCCAGTAGTATAAATCCGGGAGTCATGAACAATGAGCAGTTCTTC
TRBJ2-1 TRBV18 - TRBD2 CASADGLAGESEQFF TGTGCCAGCGCAGACGGGCTAGCGGGAGAGTCTGAGCAGTTCTTC
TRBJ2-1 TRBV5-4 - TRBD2 CASSLGGRGYNEQFF TGTGCCAGCAGCTTGGGCGGGAGGGGTTACAATGAGCAGTTCTTC
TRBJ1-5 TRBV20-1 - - CSAGALQPQHF TGCAGTGCTGGGGCGTTGCAGCCCCAGCATTTT
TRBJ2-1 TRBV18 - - CASSRQRFYNEQFF TGTGCCAGCTCCCGACAGAGATTTTACAATGAGCAGTTCTTC
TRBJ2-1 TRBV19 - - CASSIRRGGRPDNEQFF TGTGCCAGTAGTATTCGACGGGGCGGAAGACCGGACAATGAGCAGTTCTTC
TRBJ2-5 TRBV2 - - CASRDRDQETQYF TGTGCCAGCAGGGACAGAGACCAAGAGACCCAGTACTTC
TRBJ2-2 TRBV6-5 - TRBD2 CASTILAATGELFF TGTGCCAGCACCATACTAGCGGCCACCGGGGAGCTGTTTTTT
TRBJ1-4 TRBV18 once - CASSPLSREDEKLFF TGTGCCAGCTCACCACTGAGCCGGGAAGATGAAAAACTGTTTTTT